This is a list of T cell receptor beta chains from one sample in a study of brain metastases from non-small cell lung cancer. Here immunoSEQ multiplex PCR was the method, and the copy in TCRdb shows in-frame clones only, minus some. This repertoire shows around 2,500 clones, under 85% found once; its top ten account for roughly 10%. The sequenced sample was primary lung tumor tissue. Receptors were obtained from a donor aged 40 or older with non-small cell lung cancer. CDR3s leave out the opening cysteine and the closing phenylalanine or tryptophan. The order of the fields is V gene, J gene, clone size, CDR3 protein. Expanded clones get a size class; other rows say once, few or many, or leave the size out.

V gene: TRBV4-3; J gene: TRBJ2-7; clone size: .; CDR3 protein: ASSQGDGSYEQY
V gene: TRBV28; J gene: TRBJ2-5; clone size: .; CDR3 protein: ASSLWTSGVGQETQY
V gene: TRBV7-8; J gene: TRBJ2-7; clone size: .; CDR3 protein: ASSLGLASGGSIEY
V gene: TRBV9; J gene: TRBJ1-1; clone size: .; CDR3 protein: ASSASPKRVPSEAF
V gene: TRBV7-9; J gene: TRBJ1-2; clone size: few; CDR3 protein: ASSLRDNYGYT
V gene: TRBV6-2/TRBV6-3; J gene: TRBJ1-2; clone size: .; CDR3 protein: ASSDTGGYT
V gene: TRBV6-2/TRBV6-3; J gene: TRBJ2-7; clone size: once; CDR3 protein: ASSYAGIYEQY
V gene: TRBV6-1; J gene: TRBJ1-5; clone size: few; CDR3 protein: ASSEQRNQPQH
V gene: TRBV6-5; J gene: TRBJ1-1; clone size: .; CDR3 protein: ASSYPEGQGYTEAF
V gene: TRBV7-9; J gene: TRBJ1-2; clone size: .; CDR3 protein: ASSSDGAGYT
V gene: TRBV6-5; J gene: TRBJ1-6; clone size: .; CDR3 protein: ASRPGPSNNSPLH
V gene: TRBV7-3; J gene: TRBJ2-5; clone size: .; CDR3 protein: ASSLSSSGQETQY
V gene: TRBV10-3; J gene: TRBJ2-1; clone size: .; CDR3 protein: AMGRAENEQF
V gene: TRBV12-3/TRBV12-4; J gene: TRBJ1-1; clone size: .; CDR3 protein: ASSLGASAKAF
V gene: TRBV9; J gene: TRBJ1-2; clone size: .; CDR3 protein: ASSAPINYGYT
V gene: TRBV24-1; J gene: TRBJ2-2; clone size: .; CDR3 protein: ATAGAMNTGELF
V gene: TRBV18; J gene: TRBJ1-2; clone size: .; CDR3 protein: ASSPTSGTYVGYT
V gene: TRBV7-8; J gene: TRBJ2-7; clone size: .; CDR3 protein: ASSLEPYEQY
V gene: TRBV6-5; J gene: TRBJ2-1; clone size: .; CDR3 protein: ASSYLETDEQF
V gene: TRBV27; J gene: TRBJ1-6; clone size: .; CDR3 protein: ASRTEVNSPLH
V gene: TRBV5-1; J gene: TRBJ1-4; clone size: .; CDR3 protein: ASSPDLDKKLF
V gene: TRBV4-3; J gene: TRBJ2-2; clone size: .; CDR3 protein: ASSPSLSRTNAGELF
V gene: TRBV15; J gene: TRBJ2-2; clone size: .; CDR3 protein: ATSRDPQGRQAGELF
V gene: TRBV5-8; J gene: TRBJ2-7; clone size: once; CDR3 protein: ASSLITGYEQY
V gene: TRBV6-1; J gene: TRBJ2-7; clone size: .; CDR3 protein: ASSEAGTSTYEQY
V gene: TRBV28; J gene: TRBJ1-5; clone size: .; CDR3 protein: ASSLDRGEIFSNQPQH
V gene: TRBV10-1; J gene: TRBJ1-6; clone size: .; CDR3 protein: ARSRAGFDNSPLH
V gene: TRBV3-1/TRBV3-2; J gene: TRBJ2-6; clone size: .; CDR3 protein: ASSQNSGANVLT
V gene: TRBV5-6; J gene: TRBJ2-2; clone size: .; CDR3 protein: ASSSWVRALNTGELF
V gene: TRBV30; J gene: TRBJ1-5; clone size: .; CDR3 protein: AWGEGGQPQH
V gene: TRBV7-8; J gene: TRBJ2-1; clone size: .; CDR3 protein: ASSLILGFHNEQF
V gene: TRBV10-3; J gene: TRBJ2-3; clone size: .; CDR3 protein: AISELGLAGAITDTQY
V gene: TRBV20-1; J gene: TRBJ2-7; clone size: .; CDR3 protein: SASTTSGREVGEQY
V gene: TRBV18; J gene: TRBJ2-2; clone size: .; CDR3 protein: ASSTEDSGELF
V gene: TRBV27; J gene: TRBJ2-5; clone size: .; CDR3 protein: ASASPGGKTQY
V gene: TRBV28; J gene: TRBJ1-1; clone size: .; CDR3 protein: ASSPSHSTEAF
V gene: TRBV3-1/TRBV3-2; J gene: TRBJ2-5; clone size: .; CDR3 protein: ASSQSGGETQY
V gene: TRBV15; J gene: TRBJ2-1; clone size: .; CDR3 protein: ATSGQGVGEQF
V gene: TRBV5-8; J gene: TRBJ1-6; clone size: .; CDR3 protein: ASSLRQGPNSPLH
V gene: TRBV30; J gene: TRBJ2-3; clone size: once; CDR3 protein: AWSGLDTQY
V gene: TRBV6-5; J gene: TRBJ1-5; clone size: .; CDR3 protein: ASSPARGAPQH